Following are 15 T cell receptor beta chains from one sample sequenced in a study of shared clonotypes between healthy human individuals. Using immunoSEQ multiplex PCR, the repertoire was profiled, and TCRdb retains in-frame clones only, with some absent. The sample lists some 1,400,000 clones, around 95% occurring once. Sequenced: naive CD4+ T cells sorted from blood. The subset here: CD45RA+ positively selected. The receptors derive from a man aged 25-40 years in good health.

The chain recombines TRBV7-9 with TRBJ1-5; a weak D match, TRBD1 (5 bases). Trimming took 3 bases from V and 6 from J, leaving 12 bases between them. CDR1 is SEHNR and CDR2 is FQNEAQ in the germline V gene (reference sequence). The length of the CDR3 is 14 residues. CDR3 sequence reads: CASSLIGAGQPQHF. In DNA form, the CDR3 reads TGTGCCAGCAGCTTGATTGGGGCTGGTCAGCCCCAGCATTTT.

The rearrangement links TRBV5-1 to TRBJ2-3, with TRBD2 matching over 11 bases. CDR3 length equals 17 residues. With V trimmed by 0 bases and J by 2 bases, 5 bases remained unmatched. CDR1 and CDR2 from the germline V gene are SGHRS and YFSETQ. The CDR3: CASSLGLLAGVTDTQYF. CDR3 bases: TGCGCCAGCAGCTTGGGCCTACTAGCGGGAGTCACAGATACGCAGTATTTT.

The chain combines TRBV6-5 with TRBJ1-2; 7 bases are a match to TRBD1. Per the germline V gene, CDR1 is MNHEY and CDR2 is SVGAGI. This CDR3 has 15 amino acids. Trimming removed 4 bases from V and 2 bases from J; junction bases left unmatched: 7. CDR3 protein: CASSLAKGGNYGYTF. The CDR3 DNA reads as TGTGCCAGCAGTTTGGCGAAAGGGGGCAACTATGGCTACACCTTC.

The chain links TRBV28 to TRBJ2-2; TRBD2 matches at 8 bases. V was clipped by 3 bases and J by 0 bases; unmatched bases: 15. The CDR3 is 20 residues long. Germline V gives CDR1 MDHEN, CDR2 SYDVKM. The DNA for the CDR3 is TGTGCCAGCAGTTTCCCCCCCCGGCTAGCGGGTTCCGCGAACACCGGGGAGCTGTTTTTT. This codes for CASSFPPRLAGSANTGELFF.

The chain has TRBV11-2 and TRBJ2-7; 7 bases fit TRBD2. The ends lost 4 bases at V and 4 bases at J; junction bases unmatched: 7. This CDR3 comprises 14 residues. CDR1 and CDR2 from the germline V gene are SGHAT and FQNNGV. CDR3 in DNA: TGTGCCAGCAGCTCTTCAGCGGGACCGTACGAGCAGTACTTC. This codes for CASSSSAGPYEQYF.

The chain couples TRBV9 to TRBJ2-5, with a possible D match to TRBD1 (5 bases). Trimming took 3 bases from V and 4 from J, leaving 16 bases between them. Germline CDR1 and CDR2: SGDLS and YYNGEE. CDR3 length: 15 residues. The CDR3 loop reads CASSARTNWGETQYF. In nucleotides, the CDR3 is TGTGCCAGCAGCGCCCGGACAAATTGGGGAGAGACCCAGTACTTC.

The gene calls are TRBV11-2 and TRBJ1-3; D is ambiguous. The V and J ends lost 0 bases and 4 bases respectively, with 4 bases between them. CDR3 length: 13 residues. CDR1 SGHAT and CDR2 FQNNGV come from the germline V gene. The chain's CDR3 is CASSLETGNTIYF. CDR3 nucleotides: TGTGCCAGCAGCTTAGAAACAGGAAACACCATATATTTT.

V is TRBV5-1 and J is TRBJ2-3; 9 bases match TRBD2. The CDR3 totals 16 residues. Germline CDR1 SGHRS, CDR2 YFSETQ. V was pared by 0 bases and J by 2 bases, with 4 bases of the junction left unmatched. CDR3 coding DNA: TGCGCCAGCAGCTTGGCCGGCGGGAGGGCCACAGATACGCAGTATTTT. This translates into CASSLAGGRATDTQYF.

A single count supports this clone. This chain links TRBV5-4 with TRBJ2-7; no definite D call. This CDR3 is built from 13 residues. The V gene's germline CDR1 is SGHNT and CDR2 YYREEE (reference sequence). V gave up 0 bases and J gave up 2 bases, with 6 bases separating them. The chain's CDR3 is CASSLGEPYEQYF. The DNA of the CDR3 is TGTGCCAGCAGCTTGGGGGAACCCTACGAGCAGTACTTC.

The rearrangement uses TRBV7-6 and TRBJ2-1; 13 bases agree with TRBD2. The germline V gene encodes CDR1 SGHVS and CDR2 FNYEAQ. This CDR3 spans 15 amino acids. With V trimmed by 4 bases and J by 9 bases, 6 bases remained unmatched. This CDR3 reads CASSYGLAGAGEQFF. The CDR3, as DNA: TGTGCCAGCAGCTATGGACTAGCGGGAGCTGGTGAGCAGTTCTTC.

The J gene is TRBJ2-4, the V gene TRBV7-8; D is tentatively TRBD1 or TRBD2 (5 bases each). CDR1 is SGHVS and CDR2 is FQNEAQ in the germline V gene. Trimming took off 3 bases at V and 5 bases at J, with 8 bases between the two ends. This CDR3 has 13 amino acids. The CDR3 sequence: CASSLGVENIQYF. The CDR3 DNA reads as TGTGCCAGCAGCTTGGGGGTAGAAAACATTCAGTACTTC.

This sequence joins TRBV27 and TRBJ2-7, with a weak D call TRBD2 (5 bases). The CDR3 is 15 residues long. V was trimmed by 6 bases and J by 5 bases, leaving 20 bases between them. Germline CDR1 reads MNHEY; CDR2 reads SMNVEV (reference sequence). CDR3 sequence reads: CASSWTGELGNEQYF. The CDR3, as DNA: TGTGCCAGCAGCTGGACCGGGGAGCTCGGGAACGAGCAGTACTTC.

The chain couples TRBV2 to TRBJ2-2; D uncertain. Trimming stripped 6 bases from V and 5 bases from J, with 13 bases between. CDR1 SNHLY and CDR2 FYNNEI come from the germline V gene. The CDR3 contains 14 residues. CDR3 bases: TGTGCCAGCAGGGGTGACGGGCAAACCGGGGAGCTGTTTTTT. Amino acids: CASRGDGQTGELFF. Full variable domain (outside the CDR3, taken from reference TRBV2 and TRBJ2-2): EPEVTQTPSHQVTQMGQEVILRCVPISNHLYFYWYRQILGQKVEFLVSFYNNEISEKSEIFDDQFSVERPDGSNFTLKIRSTKLEDSAMYFCASRGDGQTGELFFGEGSRLTVL.

The chain recombines TRBV5-4 with TRBJ2-2; D might be TRBD1 (6 bases). Between the trimmed V and J ends, which lost 5 bases and 7 bases, there was a span of 12 bases. CDR3 length: 13 amino acids. Germline CDR1 SGHNT, CDR2 YYREEE (reference sequence). The CDR3 nucleotides are TGTGCCAGCAGGCTCACAGGGAGCGGGGAGCTGTTTTTT. Its translation is CASRLTGSGELFF. Full variable domain (rest looked up from reference TRBV5-4 and TRBJ2-2): ETGVTQSPTHLIKTRGQQVTLRCSSQSGHNTVSWYQQALGQGPQFIFQYYREEENGRGNFPPRFSGLQFPNYSSELNVNALELDDSALYLCASRLTGSGELFFGEGSRLTVL.

V gene TRBV6-5 combines with J gene TRBJ2-5, with 8 bases that match TRBD2. Germline V gene data show CDR1 as MNHEY and CDR2 as SVGAGI. V was pared by 1 base and J by 8 bases, with 3 bases of the junction left unmatched. This CDR3 has 13 residues. CDR3 bases: TGTGCCAGCAGTTACTACGGGGGGGAAACCCAGTACTTC. Its protein is CASSYYGGETQYF.